Included here is one T cell receptor beta chain sequence, with context. As yet, its antigen is unknown. This entry is derived from a study of CD8 T cells in Susac syndrome. Findings of the study overall: Individuals included in the TCR sequencing and HLA analysis were acknowledged by the study to be relatively few in number.

RNA totalling about 0.45 to 1 ug underwent reverse transcription with random hexamers. TCR beta CDR3 was amplified by immunoSEQ multiplex PCR. This amplification extended across 54 Vbeta and 13 Jbeta segments. TCRdb reprocessed the immunoSEQ multiplex PCR reads via MiXCR and lists one record per CDR3 protein. The repertoire holds 200,000 to 250,000 distinct CDR3 sequences, with 80% to 95% as singletons. Trimming took 5 bases from V and 5 from J, leaving 21 bases between them. The germline gives CDR1 KGHDR, CDR2 SFDVKD. The CDR3 consists of 16 residues. Those who served as multiple sclerosis controls were treatment-naive patients with stable or active relapsing-remitting disease. Negative magnetic isolation gave CD8+ and CD4+ cells; FACS enriched CD8+ TEMRA.

The V gene is TRBV24-1, the J gene TRBJ2-7; the D gene could be TRBD1 or TRBD2 (7 bases each). The clonotype was recovered from a human donor with multiple sclerosis. The material sequenced was CD8+ T cells from PBMCs. The CDR3 DNA reads TGTGCCACCAGTGCCGCAGACAGGGCGGGAGTGGACGAGCAGTACTTC. Amino acid sequence: CATSAADRAGVDEQYF.